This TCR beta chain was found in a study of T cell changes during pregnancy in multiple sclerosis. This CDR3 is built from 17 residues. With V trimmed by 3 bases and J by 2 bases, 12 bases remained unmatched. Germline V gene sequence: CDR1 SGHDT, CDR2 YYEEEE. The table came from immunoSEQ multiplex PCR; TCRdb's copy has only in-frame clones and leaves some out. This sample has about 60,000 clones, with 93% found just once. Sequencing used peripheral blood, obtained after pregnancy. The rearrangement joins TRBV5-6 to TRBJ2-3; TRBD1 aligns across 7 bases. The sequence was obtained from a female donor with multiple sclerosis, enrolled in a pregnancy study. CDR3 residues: CASSWTGSGALTDTQYF. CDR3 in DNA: TGTGCCAGCAGCTGGACAGGTTCAGGGGCACTCACAGATACGCAGTATTTT.